These T cell receptor beta chains were read from a single sample in a study of T cell responses to AZD1222 COVID-19 vaccine. TCRdb's table, derived via immunoSEQ multiplex PCR, lists solely in-frame clones and lacks some. The sample lists around 150,000 clones, about 90% seen once, with 1.9% in the top ten. This sample comprised peripheral blood, obtained on day 0 of AZD1222 vaccination. The receptors originated from an adult in good health. The CDR3 runs from the conserved cysteine through the conserved F or W. Each record gives: D gene, clone size, V gene, J gene, CDR3 protein, CDR3 DNA. The D gene is left open where the match is weak. Part of the rows lack a size; the others show once, few, many or a class for expanded clones.

.	.	TRBV7-8	TRBJ1-3	CASMVTGLNSGNTIYF	TGTGCCAGCATGGTAACGGGCCTAAACTCTGGAAACACCATATATTTT
TRBD1	.	TRBV14	TRBJ2-7	CASSPQGVYEQYF	TGTGCCAGCAGCCCGCAGGGGGTCTACGAGCAGTACTTC
.	.	TRBV10-3	TRBJ1-2	CAISERGARLGYTF	TGTGCCATCAGTGAGCGGGGGGCGAGGCTTGGCTACACCTTC
.	.	TRBV19	TRBJ1-1	CASWDRRVNTEAFF	TGTGCCAGCTGGGACCGTCGGGTGAACACTGAAGCTTTCTTT
.	.	TRBV18	TRBJ2-7	CASSPPVNYEQYF	TGTGCCAGCTCACCCCCGGTGAACTACGAGCAGTACTTC
.	.	TRBV2	TRBJ1-1	CASTTVNTEAFF	TGTGCCAGTACAACAGTGAACACTGAAGCTTTCTTT
.	.	TRBV4-1	TRBJ1-1	CASSQGSERGAFF	TGCGCCAGCAGTCAAGGGTCGGAAAGGGGAGCTTTCTTT
TRBD1	.	TRBV7-9	TRBJ1-2	CASSSGQVGTF	TGTGCCAGCAGCTCCGGACAGGTGGGGACCTTC
.	.	TRBV27	TRBJ1-5	CASSLSSGGAQHF	TGTGCCAGCAGTTTATCTAGCGGAGGAGCCCAGCATTTT
.	.	TRBV4-1	TRBJ1-6	CASNIVVINSPLHF	TGCGCCAGCAACATAGTTGTTATTAATTCACCCCTCCACTTT
TRBD1	.	TRBV19	TRBJ2-4	CASSIIRGQGNIQYF	TGTGCCAGTAGTATTATTAGGGGGCAAGGTAACATTCAGTACTTC
TRBD1	.	TRBV5-1	TRBJ2-7	CASSFEGAAPYEQYF	TGCGCCAGCAGCTTTGAGGGGGCCGCCCCCTACGAGCAGTACTTC
.	.	TRBV4-1	TRBJ2-3	CASSHPGARADTQYF	TGCGCCAGCAGCCACCCAGGGGCTCGAGCAGATACGCAGTATTTT
.	.	TRBV6-5	TRBJ2-2	CASSYTGTGELFF	TGTGCCAGCAGTTACACCGGCACCGGGGAGCTGTTTTTT
TRBD1	.	TRBV9	TRBJ1-2	CASSVDRAVVGGYTF	TGTGCCAGCAGCGTGGACAGGGCGGTAGTAGGTGGCTACACCTTC
TRBD1	.	TRBV5-4	TRBJ1-1	CASSSQRDRAKTEAFF	TGTGCCAGCAGCTCGCAACGGGACAGGGCCAAGACTGAAGCTTTCTTT
TRBD1	.	TRBV3-1/TRBV3-2	TRBJ1-4	CASSQADRVEKLFF	TGTGCCAGCAGCCAAGCCGACAGGGTTGAAAAACTGTTTTTT
TRBD2	.	TRBV5-1	TRBJ2-1	CASSLEPSGISYNEQFF	TGCGCCAGCAGCTTGGAACCTAGCGGGATATCCTACAATGAGCAGTTCTTC
TRBD1	.	TRBV19	TRBJ1-3	CASSVRTGTTGNTIYF	TGTGCCAGTAGTGTACGGACAGGAACGACCGGAAACACCATATATTTT
.	once	TRBV27	TRBJ2-1	CASSLLGQTYNEQFF	TGTGCCAGCAGTTTACTTGGACAGACCTACAATGAGCAGTTCTTC
.	.	TRBV28	TRBJ1-2	CASSFGRPDYGYTF	TGTGCCAGCAGTTTTGGGCGTCCCGACTATGGCTACACCTTC
.	once	TRBV3-1/TRBV3-2	TRBJ1-1	CASSQRTLNTEAFF	TGTGCCAGCAGCCAGCGGACCCTGAACACTGAAGCTTTCTTT
TRBD2	.	TRBV19	TRBJ2-5	CASSYSGGIETQYF	TGTGCCAGTAGTTATAGCGGGGGGATAGAGACCCAGTACTTC
.	.	TRBV9	TRBJ1-4	CASSVGDVEKLFF	TGTGCCAGCAGCGTAGGGGATGTTGAAAAACTGTTTTTT
.	.	TRBV6-5	TRBJ2-2	CASSTRTGELFF	TGTGCCAGCAGTACGCGAACCGGGGAGCTGTTTTTT
.	once	TRBV5-6	TRBJ2-5	CASSPMGAGQETQYF	TGTGCCAGCAGCCCGATGGGTGCAGGGCAAGAGACCCAGTACTTC
TRBD2	.	TRBV18	TRBJ2-3	CASSGTGGSTDTQYF	TGTGCCAGCTCAGGCACGGGGGGAAGCACAGATACGCAGTATTTT
TRBD2	.	TRBV20-1	TRBJ2-1	CSASGTSHNEQFF	TGCAGTGCTAGTGGGACTAGCCACAATGAGCAGTTCTTC
.	.	TRBV10-1	TRBJ2-2	CASSRDRNTGELFF	TGCGCCAGCAGTCGGGACCGGAACACCGGGGAGCTGTTTTTT
TRBD1	.	TRBV7-9	TRBJ1-1	CASSSTGSGSTEAFF	TGTGCCAGCAGCTCGACAGGGAGTGGGAGCACTGAAGCTTTCTTT
.	.	TRBV11-2	TRBJ2-1	CASSPGIEVREQFF	TGTGCCAGCAGCCCCGGTATCGAGGTCAGGGAGCAGTTCTTC
TRBD1	.	TRBV6-6	TRBJ1-1	CASKMTGRDTEAFF	TGTGCCAGCAAAATGACAGGGCGGGACACTGAAGCTTTCTTT
TRBD1	.	TRBV5-4	TRBJ1-2	CASSPTGVFNYGYTF	TGTGCCAGCAGCCCTACAGGGGTTTTTAACTATGGCTACACCTTC
TRBD1	few	TRBV5-5	TRBJ1-6	CASSLGTGGLVFNSPLHF	TGTGCCAGCAGCTTGGGGACAGGGGGCCTCGTTTTTAATTCACCCCTCCACTTT
.	.	TRBV28	TRBJ1-5	CASSLLDTRINQPQHF	TGTGCCAGCAGTCTACTGGACACAAGAATCAATCAGCCCCAGCATTTT
TRBD1	.	TRBV5-6	TRBJ1-3	CASSRIRGQAGNTIYF	TGTGCCAGCAGCCGAATCCGTGGACAGGCTGGAAACACCATATATTTT
.	.	TRBV5-1	TRBJ2-1	CASSLEDYSYNEQFF	TGCGCCAGCAGCTTGGAAGACTACTCCTACAATGAGCAGTTCTTC
.	.	TRBV5-6	TRBJ2-7	CASSLSSENPYEQYF	TGTGCCAGCAGCTTATCTTCGGAGAATCCCTACGAGCAGTACTTC
TRBD1	.	TRBV4-1	TRBJ1-2	CASSQGTGDLRFYGYTF	TGCGCCAGCAGCCAGGGGACAGGGGATCTTAGGTTCTATGGCTACACCTTC
.	.	TRBV10-3	TRBJ1-3	CAIRTWGPSGNTIYF	TGTGCCATCAGAACCTGGGGGCCGTCTGGAAACACCATATATTTT
.	.	TRBV28	TRBJ1-2	CASSRSNYGYTF	TGTGCCAGCAGTCGCTCCAACTATGGCTACACCTTC
TRBD2	.	TRBV27	TRBJ2-1	CASSLGLAKHNEQFF	TGTGCCAGCAGTTTGGGACTAGCGAAACACAATGAGCAGTTCTTC
.	once	TRBV5-4	TRBJ1-1	CASSPAGRTEAFF	TGTGCCAGCAGCCCGGCAGGGCGCACTGAAGCTTTCTTT
.	once	TRBV6-6	TRBJ1-6	CASSLRDKNSPLHF	TGTGCCAGCAGTCTACGAGACAAGAATTCACCCCTCCACTTT
TRBD1	.	TRBV6-1	TRBJ2-1	CASSETGYNEQFF	TGTGCCAGCAGTGAGACAGGGTACAATGAGCAGTTCTTC
.	.	TRBV4-2	TRBJ1-1	CASSQDGIGSTEAFF	TGTGCCAGCAGCCAAGATGGGATAGGGTCGACTGAAGCTTTCTTT
.	.	TRBV11-2	TRBJ1-2	CASSSLLGPPYGYTF	TGTGCCAGCAGCTCCCTCCTGGGACCTCCCTATGGCTACACCTTC
.	.	TRBV19	TRBJ1-2	CASSSPGQHYGYTF	TGTGCCAGTAGTTCCCCAGGACAGCACTATGGCTACACCTTC
.	.	TRBV2	TRBJ2-3	CASSEALRGDSTDTQYF	TGTGCCAGCAGTGAAGCGCTTCGAGGGGACAGCACAGATACGCAGTATTTT
.	.	TRBV18	TRBJ2-5	CASSTQGRFMETQYF	TGTGCCAGCTCAACACAGGGTCGCTTCATGGAGACCCAGTACTTC
.	.	TRBV30	TRBJ1-4	CAWREGEGEKLFF	TGTGCCTGGAGAGAGGGGGAGGGTGAAAAACTGTTTTTT
.	.	TRBV3-1/TRBV3-2	TRBJ1-1	CASSKGKNTEAFF	TGTGCCAGCAGCAAGGGGAAGAACACTGAAGCTTTCTTT
TRBD1	.	TRBV3-1/TRBV3-2	TRBJ1-6	CASSRIPGTANSPLHF	TGTGCCAGCAGCCGAATACCCGGGACAGCCAATTCACCCCTCCACTTT
TRBD1	few	TRBV11-3	TRBJ2-7	CAGGQGAYEQYF	TGTGCCGGGGGACAGGGCGCGTACGAGCAGTACTTC
.	.	TRBV9	TRBJ2-1	CASSYSLNPYNEQFF	TGTGCCAGCAGCTACAGTCTTAATCCCTACAATGAGCAGTTCTTC
TRBD1	.	TRBV7-8	TRBJ2-7	CASSKGAYEQYF	TGTGCCAGCAGCAAGGGGGCTTACGAGCAGTACTTC
.	.	TRBV27	TRBJ1-3	CAGGRNEEGGSPLSGNTIYF	TGTGCCGGCGGCCGCAATGAGGAGGGAGGTAGCCCACTCTCTGGAAACACCATATATTTT
.	.	TRBV29-1	TRBJ2-1	CSVEGSAGRGDNEQFF	TGCAGCGTTGAAGGAAGTGCGGGACGGGGAGACAATGAGCAGTTCTTC
.	.	TRBV5-1	TRBJ1-4	CASSLDGWEEKLFF	TGCGCCAGCAGCCTGGATGGGTGGGAGGAAAAACTGTTTTTT
TRBD1	.	TRBV10-1	TRBJ2-7	CASRRDRASYEQYF	TGCGCCAGCAGACGGGACAGGGCCTCCTACGAGCAGTACTTC